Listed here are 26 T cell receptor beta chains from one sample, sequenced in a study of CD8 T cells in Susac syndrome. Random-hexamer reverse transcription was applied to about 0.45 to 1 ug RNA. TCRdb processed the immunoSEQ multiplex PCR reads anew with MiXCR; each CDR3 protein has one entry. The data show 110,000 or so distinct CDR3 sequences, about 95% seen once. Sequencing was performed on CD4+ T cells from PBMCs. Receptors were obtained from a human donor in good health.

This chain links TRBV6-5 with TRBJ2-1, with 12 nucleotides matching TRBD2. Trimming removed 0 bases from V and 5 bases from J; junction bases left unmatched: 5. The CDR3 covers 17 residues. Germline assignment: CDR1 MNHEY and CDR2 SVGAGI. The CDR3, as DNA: TGTGCCAGCAGTTACTCTCAACTAGCGGGAGGCCACAATGAGCAGTTCTTC. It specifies CASSYSQLAGGHNEQFF.

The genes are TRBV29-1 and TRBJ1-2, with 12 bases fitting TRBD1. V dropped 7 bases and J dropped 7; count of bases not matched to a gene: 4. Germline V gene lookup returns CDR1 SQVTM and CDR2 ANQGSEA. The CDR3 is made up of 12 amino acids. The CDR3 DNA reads TGCAGCGGGGGACAGGGGGCGCGTGGCTACACCTTC. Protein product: CSGGQGARGYTF.

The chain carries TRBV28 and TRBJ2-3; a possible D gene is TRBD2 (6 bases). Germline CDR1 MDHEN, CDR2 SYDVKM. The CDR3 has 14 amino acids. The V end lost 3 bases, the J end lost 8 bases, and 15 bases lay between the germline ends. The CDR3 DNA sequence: TGTGCCAGCAGTTTTCCGGGACTTACCGTTACGCAGTATTTT. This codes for CASSFPGLTVTQYF.

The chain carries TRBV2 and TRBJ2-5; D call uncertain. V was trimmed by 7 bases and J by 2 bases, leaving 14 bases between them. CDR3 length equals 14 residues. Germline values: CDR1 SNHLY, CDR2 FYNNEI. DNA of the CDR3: TGTGCCAGCACCGAAGGTGTAGGACAAGAGACCCAGTACTTC. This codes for CASTEGVGQETQYF.

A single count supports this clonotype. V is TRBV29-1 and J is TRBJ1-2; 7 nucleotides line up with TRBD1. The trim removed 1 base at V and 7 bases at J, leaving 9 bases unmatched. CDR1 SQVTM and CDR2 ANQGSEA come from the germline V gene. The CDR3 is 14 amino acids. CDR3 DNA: TGCAGCGTTGAAGTCCAGGGGGGATCTAGTGGCTACACCTTC. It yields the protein CSVEVQGGSSGYTF.

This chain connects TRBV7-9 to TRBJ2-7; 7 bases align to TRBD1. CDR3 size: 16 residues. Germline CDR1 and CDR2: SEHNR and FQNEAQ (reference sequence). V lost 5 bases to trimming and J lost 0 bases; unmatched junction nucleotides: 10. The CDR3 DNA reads TGTGCCAGCAGCGCCTCCGGCTACAGGGGCTCCTACGAGCAGTACTTC. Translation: CASSASGYRGSYEQYF.

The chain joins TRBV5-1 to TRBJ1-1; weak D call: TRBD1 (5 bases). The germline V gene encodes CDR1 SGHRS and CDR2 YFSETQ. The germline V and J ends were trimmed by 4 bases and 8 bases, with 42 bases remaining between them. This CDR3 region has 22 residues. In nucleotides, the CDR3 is TGCGCCAGCAGCCCGGTTTTTTCTGTTCGGAGTCTGGACACTGAAGCCCTTCACGAAGCTTTCTTT. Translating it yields CASSPVFSVRSLDTEALHEAFF.

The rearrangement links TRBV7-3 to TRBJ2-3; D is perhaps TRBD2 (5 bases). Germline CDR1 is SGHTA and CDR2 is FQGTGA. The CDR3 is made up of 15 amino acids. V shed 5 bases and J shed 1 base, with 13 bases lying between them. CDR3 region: CASSLNGKGTDTQYF. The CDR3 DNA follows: TGTGCCAGCAGCCTAAACGGGAAGGGCACAGATACGCAGTATTTT. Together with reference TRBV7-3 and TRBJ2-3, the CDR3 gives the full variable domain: GAGVSQTPSNKVTEKGKYVELRCDPISGHTALYWYRQSLGQGPEFLIYFQGTGAADDSGLPNDRFFAVRPEGSVSTLKIQRTERGDSAVYLCASSLNGKGTDTQYFGPGTRLTVL.

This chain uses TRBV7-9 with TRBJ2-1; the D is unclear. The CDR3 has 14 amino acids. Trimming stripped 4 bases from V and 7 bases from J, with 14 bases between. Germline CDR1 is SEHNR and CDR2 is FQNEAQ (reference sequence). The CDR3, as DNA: TGTGCCAGCAGCTCCTCTGACTCCGTGAATGAGCAGTTCTTC. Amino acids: CASSSSDSVNEQFF.

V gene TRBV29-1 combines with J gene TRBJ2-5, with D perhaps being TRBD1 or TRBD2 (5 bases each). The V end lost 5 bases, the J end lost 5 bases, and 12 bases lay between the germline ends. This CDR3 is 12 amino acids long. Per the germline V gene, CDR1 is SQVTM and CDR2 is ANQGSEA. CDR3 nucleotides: TGCAGCGTTTACGGGGCTGATGAGACCCAGTACTTC. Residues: CSVYGADETQYF.

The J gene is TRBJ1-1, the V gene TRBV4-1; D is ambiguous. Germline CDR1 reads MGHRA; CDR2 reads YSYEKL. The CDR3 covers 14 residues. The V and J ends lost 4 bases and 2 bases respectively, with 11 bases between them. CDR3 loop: CASSPQDGNTEAFF. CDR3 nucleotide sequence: TGCGCCAGCAGCCCGCAGGACGGAAACACTGAAGCTTTCTTT.

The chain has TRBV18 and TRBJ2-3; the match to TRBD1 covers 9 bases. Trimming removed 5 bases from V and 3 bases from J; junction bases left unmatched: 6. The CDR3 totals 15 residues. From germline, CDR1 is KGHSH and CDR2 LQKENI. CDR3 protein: CASSYSGQGTDTQYF. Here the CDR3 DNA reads TGTGCCAGCTCATATTCGGGACAGGGAACAGATACGCAGTATTTT.

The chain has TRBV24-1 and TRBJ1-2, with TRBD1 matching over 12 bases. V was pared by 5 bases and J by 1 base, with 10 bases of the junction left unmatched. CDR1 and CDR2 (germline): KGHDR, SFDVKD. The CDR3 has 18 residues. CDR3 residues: CATSARGGTGGINYGYTF. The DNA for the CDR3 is TGTGCCACCAGTGCCCGCGGTGGGACAGGGGGCATTAACTATGGCTACACCTTC.

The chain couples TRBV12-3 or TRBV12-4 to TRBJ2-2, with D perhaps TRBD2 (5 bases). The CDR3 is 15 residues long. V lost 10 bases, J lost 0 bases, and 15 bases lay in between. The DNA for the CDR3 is TGTGCCACGCACCCTTCGGGATCGAACACCGGGGAGCTGTTTTTT. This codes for CATHPSGSNTGELFF.

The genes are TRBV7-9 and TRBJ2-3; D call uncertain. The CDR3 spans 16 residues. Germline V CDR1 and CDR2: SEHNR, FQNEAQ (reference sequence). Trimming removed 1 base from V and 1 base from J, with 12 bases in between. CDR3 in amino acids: CASSLEGSLRTDTQYF. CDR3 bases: TGTGCCAGCAGCTTAGAAGGAAGTCTTCGCACAGATACGCAGTATTTT.

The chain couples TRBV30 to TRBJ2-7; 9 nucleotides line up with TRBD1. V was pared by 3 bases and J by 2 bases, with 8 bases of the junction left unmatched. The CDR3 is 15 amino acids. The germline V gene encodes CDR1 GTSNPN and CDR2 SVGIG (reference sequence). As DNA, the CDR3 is TGTGCCTGGAGGAAAAGGGACAGGGAGACCTACGAGCAGTACTTC. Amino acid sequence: CAWRKRDRETYEQYF.

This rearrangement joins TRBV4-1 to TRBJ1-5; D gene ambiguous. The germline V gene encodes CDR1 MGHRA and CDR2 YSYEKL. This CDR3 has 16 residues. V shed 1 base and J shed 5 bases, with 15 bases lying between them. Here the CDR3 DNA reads TGCGCCAGCAGCCAAGGAACCGGGAAAGATTATCAGCCCCAGCATTTT. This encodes CASSQGTGKDYQPQHF.

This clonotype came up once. The CDR3 sequence: CASSADRQQETQYF. CDR3 DNA: TGTGCCAGCAGTGCGGACAGGCAACAAGAGACCCAGTACTTC. The rearrangement uses TRBV2 and TRBJ2-5; 7 nucleotides agree with TRBD1. The CDR3 is 14 amino acids. Germline lookup yields CDR1 SNHLY and CDR2 FYNNEI. J lost 2 bases, V lost 4 bases, and 4 bases had no gene match. The variable domain in full, with the rest retrieved from reference TRBV2 and TRBJ2-5, is EPEVTQTPSHQVTQMGQEVILRCVPISNHLYFYWYRQILGQKVEFLVSFYNNEISEKSEIFDDQFSVERPDGSNFTLKIRSTKLEDSAMYFCASSADRQQETQYFGPGTRLLVL.

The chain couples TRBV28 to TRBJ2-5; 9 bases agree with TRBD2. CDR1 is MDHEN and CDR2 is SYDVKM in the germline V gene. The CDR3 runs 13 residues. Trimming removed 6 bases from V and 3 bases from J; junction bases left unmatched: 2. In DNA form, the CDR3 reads TGTGCCAGCAGGGTAGCGGGGGAAGAGACCCAGTACTTC. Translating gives CASRVAGEETQYF.

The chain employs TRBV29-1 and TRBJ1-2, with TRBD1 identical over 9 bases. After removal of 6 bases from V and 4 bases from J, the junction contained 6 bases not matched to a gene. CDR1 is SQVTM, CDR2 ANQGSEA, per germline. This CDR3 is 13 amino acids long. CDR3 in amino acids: CSVKPGQGYGYTF. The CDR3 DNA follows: TGCAGCGTGAAACCGGGACAGGGCTATGGCTACACCTTC.

The CDR3 nucleotides are TGTGCCAGTAGTATTTGGGACAGAAGCTCTGGGGCCAACGTCCTGACTTTC. This translates into CASSIWDRSSGANVLTF. The genes are TRBV19 and TRBJ2-6, with 7 bases identical to TRBD1. Unmatched junction bases numbered 5, after V lost 3 bases and J lost 0 bases. The CDR3 sequence is 17 residues long. From germline, CDR1 is LNHDA and CDR2 SQIVND (reference sequence).

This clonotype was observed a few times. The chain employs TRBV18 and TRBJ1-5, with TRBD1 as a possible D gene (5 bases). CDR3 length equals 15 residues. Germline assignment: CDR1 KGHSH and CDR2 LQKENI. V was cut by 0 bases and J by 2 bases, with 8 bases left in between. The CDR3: CASSPPGGGNQPQHF. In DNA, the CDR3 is TGTGCCAGCTCACCACCGGGGGGAGGCAATCAGCCCCAGCATTTT.

The chain's CDR3 is CASSSYRGRNTEAFF. In DNA form, the CDR3 reads TGTGCCAGCAGTTCTTACAGGGGAAGGAACACTGAAGCTTTCTTT. V gene TRBV27 combines with J gene TRBJ1-1; 7 nucleotides line up with TRBD1. From germline, CDR1 is MNHEY and CDR2 SMNVEV (reference sequence). V trimming: 4 bases; J trimming: 1 base; junction bases outside the gene matches: 6. The CDR3 is made up of 15 amino acids.

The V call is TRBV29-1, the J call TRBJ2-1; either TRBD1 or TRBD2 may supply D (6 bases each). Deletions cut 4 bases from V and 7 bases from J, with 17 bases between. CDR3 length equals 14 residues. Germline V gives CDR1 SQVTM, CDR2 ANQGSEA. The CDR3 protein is CSVVSGGRLNEQFF. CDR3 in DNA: TGCAGCGTTGTCTCCGGGGGCCGGTTAAATGAGCAGTTCTTC.

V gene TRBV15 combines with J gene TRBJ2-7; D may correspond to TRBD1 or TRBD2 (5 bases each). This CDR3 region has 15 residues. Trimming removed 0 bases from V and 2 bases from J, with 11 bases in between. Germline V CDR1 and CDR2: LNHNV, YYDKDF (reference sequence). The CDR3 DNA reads TGTGCCACCAGCAGAGAGAGGGGTCCAACCTACGAGCAGTACTTC. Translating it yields CATSRERGPTYEQYF.

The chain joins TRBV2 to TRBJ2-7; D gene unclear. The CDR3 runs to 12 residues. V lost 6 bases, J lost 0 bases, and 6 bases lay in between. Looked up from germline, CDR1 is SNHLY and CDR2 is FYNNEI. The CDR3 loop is CASSETSYEQYF. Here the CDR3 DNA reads TGTGCCAGCAGCGAGACCTCCTACGAGCAGTACTTC.